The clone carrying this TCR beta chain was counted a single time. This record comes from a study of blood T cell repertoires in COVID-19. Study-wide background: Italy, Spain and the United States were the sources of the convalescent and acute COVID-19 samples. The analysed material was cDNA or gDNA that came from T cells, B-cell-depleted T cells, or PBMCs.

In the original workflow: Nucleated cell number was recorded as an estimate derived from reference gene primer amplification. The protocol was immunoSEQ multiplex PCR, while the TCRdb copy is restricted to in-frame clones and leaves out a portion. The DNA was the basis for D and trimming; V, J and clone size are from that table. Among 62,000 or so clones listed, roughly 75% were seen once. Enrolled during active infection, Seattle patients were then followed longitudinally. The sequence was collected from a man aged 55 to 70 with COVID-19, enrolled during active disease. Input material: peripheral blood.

CDR3 loop: CASSRGQGGETQYF. The CDR3, as DNA: TGTGCCAGCAGCCGCGGACAGGGGGGGGAGACCCAGTACTTC. The chain is built from TRBV4-2 and TRBJ2-5; TRBD1 matches at 10 bases. The CDR3 covers 14 residues. Looked up from germline, CDR1 is LGHNA and CDR2 is YNFKEQ. The ends lost 4 bases at V and 5 bases at J; junction bases unmatched: 4.